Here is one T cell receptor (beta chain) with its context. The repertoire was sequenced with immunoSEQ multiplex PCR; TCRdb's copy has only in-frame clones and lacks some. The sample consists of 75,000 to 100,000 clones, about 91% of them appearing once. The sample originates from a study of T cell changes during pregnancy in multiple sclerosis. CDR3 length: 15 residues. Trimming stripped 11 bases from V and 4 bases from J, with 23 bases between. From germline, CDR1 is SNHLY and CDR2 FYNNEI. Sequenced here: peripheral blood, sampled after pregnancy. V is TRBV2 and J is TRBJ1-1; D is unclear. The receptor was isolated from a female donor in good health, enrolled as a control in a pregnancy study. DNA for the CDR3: TGTGCCGACCGAGGGTCAGCGATTTTGGCCACTGAAGCTTTCTTT. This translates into CADRGSAILATEAFF.